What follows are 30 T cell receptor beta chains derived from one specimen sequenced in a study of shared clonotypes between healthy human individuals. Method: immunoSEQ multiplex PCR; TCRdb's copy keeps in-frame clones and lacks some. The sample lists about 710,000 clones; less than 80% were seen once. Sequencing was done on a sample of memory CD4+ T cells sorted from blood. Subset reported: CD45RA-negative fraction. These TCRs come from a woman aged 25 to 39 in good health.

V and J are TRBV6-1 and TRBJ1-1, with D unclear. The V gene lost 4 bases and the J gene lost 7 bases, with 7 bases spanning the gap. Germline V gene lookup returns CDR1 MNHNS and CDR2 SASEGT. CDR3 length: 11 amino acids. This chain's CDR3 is CASSGVDEAFF. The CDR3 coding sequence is TGTGCCAGCAGTGGGGTTGATGAAGCTTTCTTT.

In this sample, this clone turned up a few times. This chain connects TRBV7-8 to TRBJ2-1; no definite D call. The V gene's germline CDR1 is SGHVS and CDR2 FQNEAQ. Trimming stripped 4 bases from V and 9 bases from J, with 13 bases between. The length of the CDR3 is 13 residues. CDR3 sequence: CASSSPNVGEQFF. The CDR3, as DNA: TGTGCCAGCAGCTCCCCCAACGTGGGTGAGCAGTTCTTC.

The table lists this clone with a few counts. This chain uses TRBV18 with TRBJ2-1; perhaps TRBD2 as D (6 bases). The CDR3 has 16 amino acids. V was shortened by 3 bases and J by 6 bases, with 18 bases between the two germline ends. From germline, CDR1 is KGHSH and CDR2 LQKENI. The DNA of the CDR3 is TGTGCCAGCTCACCCGAGGGACTGAACCCCCCCAATGAGCAGTTCTTC. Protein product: CASSPEGLNPPNEQFF.

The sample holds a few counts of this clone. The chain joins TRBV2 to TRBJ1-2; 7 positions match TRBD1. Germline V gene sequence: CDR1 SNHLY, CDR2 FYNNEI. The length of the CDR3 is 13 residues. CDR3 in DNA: TGTGCAGGGGGCCAGGGGATGTACTATGGCTACACCTTC. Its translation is CAGGQGMYYGYTF.

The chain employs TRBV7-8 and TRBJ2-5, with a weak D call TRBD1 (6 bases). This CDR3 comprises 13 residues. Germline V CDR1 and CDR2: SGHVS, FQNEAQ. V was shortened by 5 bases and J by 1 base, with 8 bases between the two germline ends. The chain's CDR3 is CASSVDSQETQYF. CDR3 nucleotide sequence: TGTGCCAGCAGCGTGGACAGCCAAGAGACCCAGTACTTC.

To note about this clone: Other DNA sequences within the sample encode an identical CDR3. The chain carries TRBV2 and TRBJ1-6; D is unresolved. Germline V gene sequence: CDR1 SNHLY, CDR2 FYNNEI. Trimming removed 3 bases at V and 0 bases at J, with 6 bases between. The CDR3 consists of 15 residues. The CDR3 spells CASSEETSYNSPLHF. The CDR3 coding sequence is TGTGCCAGCAGTGAGGAAACCTCCTATAATTCACCCCTCCACTTT.

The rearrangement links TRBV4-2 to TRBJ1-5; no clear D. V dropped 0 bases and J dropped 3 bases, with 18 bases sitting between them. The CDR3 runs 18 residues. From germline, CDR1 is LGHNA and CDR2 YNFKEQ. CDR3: CASSQEFPGRAINQPQHF. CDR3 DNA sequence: TGTGCCAGCAGCCAAGAATTCCCTGGGAGGGCTATCAATCAGCCCCAGCATTTT.

The CDR3 nucleotides read TGTGCCAGCAGTATGTCAGCAACTAATGAAAAACTGTTTTTT. This sequence encodes CASSMSATNEKLFF. V and J are TRBV28 and TRBJ1-4; D is unclear. Deletions cut 5 bases from V and 0 bases from J, with 7 bases between. Per germline, CDR1 MDHEN and CDR2 SYDVKM. The CDR3 consists of 14 residues.

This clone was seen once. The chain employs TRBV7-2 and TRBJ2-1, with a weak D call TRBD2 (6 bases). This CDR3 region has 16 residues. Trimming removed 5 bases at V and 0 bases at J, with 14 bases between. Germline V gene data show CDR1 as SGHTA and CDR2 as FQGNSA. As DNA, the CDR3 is TGTGCCAGCAGCCCTAGCGCGACGAGCTCCTACAATGAGCAGTTCTTC. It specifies CASSPSATSSYNEQFF.

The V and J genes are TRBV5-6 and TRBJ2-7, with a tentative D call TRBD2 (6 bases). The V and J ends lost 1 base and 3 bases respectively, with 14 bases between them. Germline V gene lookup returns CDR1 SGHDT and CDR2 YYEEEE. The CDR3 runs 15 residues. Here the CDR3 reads CASSLFPGSHYEQYF. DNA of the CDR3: TGTGCCAGCAGCTTGTTCCCCGGGAGTCACTACGAGCAGTACTTC.

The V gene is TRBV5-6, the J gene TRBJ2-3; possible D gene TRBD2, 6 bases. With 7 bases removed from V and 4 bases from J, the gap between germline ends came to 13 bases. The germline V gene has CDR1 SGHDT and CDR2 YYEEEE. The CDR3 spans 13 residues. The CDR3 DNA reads TGTGCCAGCTCAACGGGAGCAGCAGATACGCAGTATTTT. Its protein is CASSTGAADTQYF.

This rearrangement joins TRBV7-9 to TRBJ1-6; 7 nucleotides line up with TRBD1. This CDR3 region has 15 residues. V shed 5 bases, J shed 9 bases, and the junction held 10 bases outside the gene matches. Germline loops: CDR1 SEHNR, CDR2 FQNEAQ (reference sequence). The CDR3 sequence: CASSPPGDSRSPLHF. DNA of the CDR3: TGTGCCAGCAGCCCCCCGGGGGACAGTCGTTCACCCCTCCACTTT.

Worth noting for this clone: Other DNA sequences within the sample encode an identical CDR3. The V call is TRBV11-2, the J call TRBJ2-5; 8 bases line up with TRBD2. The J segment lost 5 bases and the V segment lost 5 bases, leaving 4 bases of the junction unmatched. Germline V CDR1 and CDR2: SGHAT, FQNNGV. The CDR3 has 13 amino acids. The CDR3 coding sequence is TGTGCCAGCAGCCCGGGACTAGAGGAGACCCAGTACTTC. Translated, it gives CASSPGLEETQYF.

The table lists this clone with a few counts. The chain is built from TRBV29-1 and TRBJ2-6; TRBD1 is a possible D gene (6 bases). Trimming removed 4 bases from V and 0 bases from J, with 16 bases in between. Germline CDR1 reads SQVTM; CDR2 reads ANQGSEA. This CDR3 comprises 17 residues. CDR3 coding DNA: TGCAGCGTTGCAGGGACAAGCACCTCCTCTGGGGCCAACGTCCTGACTTTC. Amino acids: CSVAGTSTSSGANVLTF.

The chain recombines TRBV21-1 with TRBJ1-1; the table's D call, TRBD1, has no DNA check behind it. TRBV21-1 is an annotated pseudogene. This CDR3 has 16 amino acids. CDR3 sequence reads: CASSKALSGSNTEAFF. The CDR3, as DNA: TGTGCCAGCAGCAAAGCGCTCTCAGGCTCGAACACTGAAGCTTTCTTT.

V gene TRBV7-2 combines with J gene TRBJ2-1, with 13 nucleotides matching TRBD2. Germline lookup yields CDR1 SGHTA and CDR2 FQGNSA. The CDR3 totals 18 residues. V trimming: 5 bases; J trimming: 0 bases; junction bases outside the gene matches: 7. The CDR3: CASSLGLAGASSYNEQFF. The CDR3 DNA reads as TGTGCCAGCAGCCTCGGACTAGCGGGAGCTAGCTCCTACAATGAGCAGTTCTTC.

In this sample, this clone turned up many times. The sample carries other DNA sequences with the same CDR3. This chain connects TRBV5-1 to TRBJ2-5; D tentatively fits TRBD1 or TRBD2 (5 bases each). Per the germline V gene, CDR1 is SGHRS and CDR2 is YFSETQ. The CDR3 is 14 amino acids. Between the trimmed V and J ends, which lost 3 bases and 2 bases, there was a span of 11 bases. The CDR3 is CASSSGTAQETQYF. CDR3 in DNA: TGCGCCAGCAGCTCCGGGACGGCTCAAGAGACCCAGTACTTC.

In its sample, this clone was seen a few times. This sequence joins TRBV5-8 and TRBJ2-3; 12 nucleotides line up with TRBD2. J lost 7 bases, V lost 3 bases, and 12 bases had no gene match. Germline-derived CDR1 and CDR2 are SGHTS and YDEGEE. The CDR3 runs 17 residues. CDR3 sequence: CASSSLGTSGYRNTQYF. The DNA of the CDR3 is TGTGCCAGCAGCTCCCTGGGGACTAGCGGGTATCGGAATACGCAGTATTTT.

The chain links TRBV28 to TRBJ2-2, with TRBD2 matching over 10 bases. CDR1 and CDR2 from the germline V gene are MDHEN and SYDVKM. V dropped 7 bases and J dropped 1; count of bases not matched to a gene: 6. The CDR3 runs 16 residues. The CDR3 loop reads CASKAGGPENTGELFF. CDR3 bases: TGTGCCAGCAAAGCGGGAGGGCCGGAGAACACCGGGGAGCTGTTTTTT.

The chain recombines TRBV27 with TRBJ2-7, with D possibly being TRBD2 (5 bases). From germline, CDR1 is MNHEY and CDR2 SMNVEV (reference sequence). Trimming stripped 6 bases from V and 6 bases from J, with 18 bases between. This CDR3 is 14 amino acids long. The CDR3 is CASRTTRASSEQYF. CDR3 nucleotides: TGTGCCAGCAGAACCACGAGGGCATCATCCGAGCAGTACTTC.

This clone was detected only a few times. CDR3 DNA sequence: TGTGCCAGCAGGAGTCAAAGGGACACTGAAGCTTTCTTT. Translating gives CASRSQRDTEAFF. V and J are TRBV7-3 and TRBJ1-1; D gene unclear. This CDR3 has 13 residues. CDR1 SGHTA and CDR2 FQGTGA come from the germline V gene. The germline V and J ends were trimmed by 6 bases and 3 bases, with 11 bases remaining between them.

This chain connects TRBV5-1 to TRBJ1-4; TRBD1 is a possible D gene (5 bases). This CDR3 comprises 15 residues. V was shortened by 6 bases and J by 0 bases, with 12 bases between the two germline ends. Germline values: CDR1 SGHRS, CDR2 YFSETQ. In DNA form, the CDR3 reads TGCGCCAGCAAACGGGACTTCGCAACTAATGAAAAACTGTTTTTT. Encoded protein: CASKRDFATNEKLFF.

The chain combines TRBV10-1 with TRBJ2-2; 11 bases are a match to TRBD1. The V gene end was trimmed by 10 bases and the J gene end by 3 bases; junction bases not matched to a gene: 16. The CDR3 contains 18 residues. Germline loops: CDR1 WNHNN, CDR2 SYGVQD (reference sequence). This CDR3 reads CATSTPLGQGVDTGELFF. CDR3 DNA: TGCGCCACCTCAACCCCGTTGGGACAGGGGGTCGACACCGGGGAGCTGTTTTTT.

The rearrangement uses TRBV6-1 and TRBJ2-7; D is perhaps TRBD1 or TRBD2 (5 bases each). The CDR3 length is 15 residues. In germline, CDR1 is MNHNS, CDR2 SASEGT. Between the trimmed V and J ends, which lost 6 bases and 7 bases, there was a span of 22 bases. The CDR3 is CASRANVGTGQEQYF. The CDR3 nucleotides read TGTGCCAGCAGGGCAAACGTCGGGACGGGCCAAGAGCAGTACTTC.

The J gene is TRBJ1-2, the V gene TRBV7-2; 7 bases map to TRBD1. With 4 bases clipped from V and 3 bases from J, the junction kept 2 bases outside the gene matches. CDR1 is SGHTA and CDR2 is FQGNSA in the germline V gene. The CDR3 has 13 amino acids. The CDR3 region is CASSYDRDYGYTF. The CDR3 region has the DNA TGTGCCAGCAGCTACGACAGGGACTATGGCTACACCTTC.

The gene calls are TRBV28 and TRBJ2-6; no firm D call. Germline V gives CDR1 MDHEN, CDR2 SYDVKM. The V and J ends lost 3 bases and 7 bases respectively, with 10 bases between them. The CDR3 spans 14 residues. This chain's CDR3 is CASSFGTDANVLTF. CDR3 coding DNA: TGTGCCAGCAGTTTCGGCACAGACGCCAACGTCCTGACTTTC. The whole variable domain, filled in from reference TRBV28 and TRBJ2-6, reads DVKVTQSSRYLVKRTGEKVFLECVQDMDHENMFWYRQDPGLGLRLIYFSYDVKMKEKGDIPEGYSVSREKKERFSLILESASTNQTSMYLCASSFGTDANVLTFGAGSRLTVL.

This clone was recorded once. CDR3 sequence reads: CASSLSGSKYEQYF. The CDR3 DNA reads as TGTGCCAGCAGCTTGTCCGGGAGTAAGTACGAGCAGTACTTC. The chain employs TRBV5-4 and TRBJ2-7; possible D gene TRBD2, 6 bases. The CDR3 has 14 residues. Per germline, CDR1 SGHNT and CDR2 YYREEE (reference sequence). Between the trimmed V and J ends, which lost 1 base and 4 bases, there was a span of 12 bases.

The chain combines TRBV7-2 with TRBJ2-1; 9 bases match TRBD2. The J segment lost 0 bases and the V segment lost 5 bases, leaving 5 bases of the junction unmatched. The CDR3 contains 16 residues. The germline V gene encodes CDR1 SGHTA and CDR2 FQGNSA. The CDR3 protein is CASSPPGLASYNEQFF. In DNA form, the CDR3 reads TGTGCCAGCAGCCCCCCGGGACTAGCCTCCTACAATGAGCAGTTCTTC.

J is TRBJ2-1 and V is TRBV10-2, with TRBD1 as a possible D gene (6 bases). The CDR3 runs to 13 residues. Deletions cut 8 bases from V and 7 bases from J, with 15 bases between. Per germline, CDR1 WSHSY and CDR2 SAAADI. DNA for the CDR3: TGCGCCAGCGAGGGGGATTTTGGGAATGAGCAGTTCTTC. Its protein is CASEGDFGNEQFF.

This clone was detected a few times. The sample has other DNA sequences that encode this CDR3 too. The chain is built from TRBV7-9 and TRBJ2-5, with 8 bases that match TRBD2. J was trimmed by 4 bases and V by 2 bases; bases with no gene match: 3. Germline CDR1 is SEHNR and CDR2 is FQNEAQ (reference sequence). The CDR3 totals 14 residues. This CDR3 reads CASSLSGGLETQYF. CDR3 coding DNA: TGTGCCAGCAGCTTATCGGGAGGGCTAGAGACCCAGTACTTC.